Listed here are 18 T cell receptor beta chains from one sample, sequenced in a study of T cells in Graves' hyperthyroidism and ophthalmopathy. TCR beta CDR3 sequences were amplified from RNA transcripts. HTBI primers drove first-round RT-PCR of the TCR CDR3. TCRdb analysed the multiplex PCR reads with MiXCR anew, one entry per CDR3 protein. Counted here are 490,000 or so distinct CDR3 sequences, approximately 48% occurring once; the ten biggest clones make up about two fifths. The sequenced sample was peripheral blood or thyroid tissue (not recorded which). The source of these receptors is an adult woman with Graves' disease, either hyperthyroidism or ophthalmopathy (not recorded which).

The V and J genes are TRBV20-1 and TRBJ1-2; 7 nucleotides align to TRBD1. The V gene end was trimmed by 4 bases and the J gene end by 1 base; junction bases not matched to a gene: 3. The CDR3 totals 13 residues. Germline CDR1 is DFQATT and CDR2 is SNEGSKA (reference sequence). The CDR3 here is CSATGQLNYGYTF. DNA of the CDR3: TGCAGTGCTACGGGACAGCTTAACTATGGCTACACCTTC.

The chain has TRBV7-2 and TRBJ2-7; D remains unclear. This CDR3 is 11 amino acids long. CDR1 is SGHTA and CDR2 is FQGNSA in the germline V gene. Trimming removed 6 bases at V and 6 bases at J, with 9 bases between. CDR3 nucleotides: TGTGCCAGCAGTTCCGGCCCCGAGCAGTACTTC. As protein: CASSSGPEQYF. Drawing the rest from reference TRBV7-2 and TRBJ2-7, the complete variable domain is GAGVSQSPSNKVTEKGKDVELRCDPISGHTALYWYRQSLGQGLEFLIYFQGNSAPDKSGLPSDRFSAERTGGSVSTLTIQRTQQEDSAVYLCASSSGPEQYFGPGTRLTVT.

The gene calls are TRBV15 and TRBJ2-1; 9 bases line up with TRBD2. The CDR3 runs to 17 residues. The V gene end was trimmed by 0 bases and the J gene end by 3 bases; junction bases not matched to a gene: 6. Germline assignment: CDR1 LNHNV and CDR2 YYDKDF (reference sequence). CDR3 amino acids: CATSREGVSGSYNEQFF. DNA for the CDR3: TGTGCCACCAGCAGAGAAGGTGTTAGCGGGAGCTACAATGAGCAGTTCTTC.

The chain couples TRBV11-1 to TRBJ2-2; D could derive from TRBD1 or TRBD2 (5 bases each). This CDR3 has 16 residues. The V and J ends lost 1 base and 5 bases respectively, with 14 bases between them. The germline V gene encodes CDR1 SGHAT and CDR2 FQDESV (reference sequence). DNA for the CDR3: TGTGCCAGCAGCTTAGAATCGTTGAGGGGTACCGGGGAGCTGTTTTTT. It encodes CASSLESLRGTGELFF.

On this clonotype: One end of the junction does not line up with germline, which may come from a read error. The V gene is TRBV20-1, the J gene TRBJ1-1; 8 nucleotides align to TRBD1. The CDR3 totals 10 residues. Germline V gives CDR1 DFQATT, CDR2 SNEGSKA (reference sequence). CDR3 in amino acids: CSARPGTGSF. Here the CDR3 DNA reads TGCAGTGCTAGACCGGGGACAGGATCCTTT.

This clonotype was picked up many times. The CDR3 sequence is CASSPPLGDYGYTF. The CDR3 DNA is TGTGCCAGCAGTCCCCCTTTAGGGGACTATGGCTACACCTTC. The V call is TRBV12-3 or TRBV12-4, the J call TRBJ1-2; maybe TRBD1 (5 bases). The V gene lost 5 bases and the J gene lost 3 bases, with 13 bases spanning the gap. The CDR3 length is 14 residues.

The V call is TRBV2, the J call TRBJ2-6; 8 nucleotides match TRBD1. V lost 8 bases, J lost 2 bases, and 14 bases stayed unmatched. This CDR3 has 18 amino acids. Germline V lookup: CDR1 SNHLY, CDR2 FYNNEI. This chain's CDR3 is CASGYASPGQAGANVLTF. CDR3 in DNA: TGTGCCAGCGGTTATGCTAGCCCGGGACAGGCTGGGGCCAACGTCCTGACTTTC. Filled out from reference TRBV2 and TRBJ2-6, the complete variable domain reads EPEVTQTPSHQVTQMGQEVILRCVPISNHLYFYWYRQILGQKVEFLVSFYNNEISEKSEIFDDQFSVERPDGSNFTLKIRSTKLEDSAMYFCASGYASPGQAGANVLTFGAGSRLTVL.

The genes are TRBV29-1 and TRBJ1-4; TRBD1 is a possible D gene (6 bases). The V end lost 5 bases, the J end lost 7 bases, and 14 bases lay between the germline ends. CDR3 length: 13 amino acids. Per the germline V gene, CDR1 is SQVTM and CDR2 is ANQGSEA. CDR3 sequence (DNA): TGCAGCGTTCGTTCAAGGGGGGCTGAAAAACTGTTTTTT. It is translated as CSVRSRGAEKLFF. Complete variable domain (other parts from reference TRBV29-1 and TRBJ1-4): SAVISQKPSRDICQRGTSLTIQCQVDSQVTMMFWYRQQPGQSLTLIATANQGSEATYESGFVIDKFPISRPNLTFSTLTVSNMSPEDSSIYLCSVRSRGAEKLFFGSGTQLSVL.

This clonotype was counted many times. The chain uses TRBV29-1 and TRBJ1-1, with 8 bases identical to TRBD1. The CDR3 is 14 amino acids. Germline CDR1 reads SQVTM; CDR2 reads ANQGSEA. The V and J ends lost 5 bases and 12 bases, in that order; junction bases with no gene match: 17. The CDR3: CSVPPGGQGGKTFF. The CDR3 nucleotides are TGCAGCGTTCCCCCGGGAGGACAGGGTGGAAAGACTTTCTTT.

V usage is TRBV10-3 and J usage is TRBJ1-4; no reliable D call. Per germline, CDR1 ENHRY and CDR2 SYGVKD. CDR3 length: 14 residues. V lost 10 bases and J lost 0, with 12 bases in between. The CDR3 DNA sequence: TGTGCCACCAAACAGAGTGCAACTAATGAAAAACTGTTTTTT. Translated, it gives CATKQSATNEKLFF.

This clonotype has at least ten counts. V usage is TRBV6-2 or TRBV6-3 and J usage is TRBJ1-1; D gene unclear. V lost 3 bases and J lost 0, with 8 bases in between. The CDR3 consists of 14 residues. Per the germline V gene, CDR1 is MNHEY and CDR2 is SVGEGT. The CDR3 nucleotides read TGTGCCAGCAGTTATACGTGGGTGAACACTGAAGCTTTCTTT. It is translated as CASSYTWVNTEAFF.

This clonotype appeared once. This CDR3 reads CASSESRGKGDEAFF. For the CDR3, the DNA is TGTGCCAGCAGTGAATCCCGGGGGAAAGGGGATGAAGCTTTCTTT. The chain combines TRBV25-1 with TRBJ1-1; TRBD1 is a possible D gene (5 bases). Deletions cut 1 base from V and 7 bases from J, with 16 bases between. This CDR3 is built from 15 residues. Looked up from germline, CDR1 is MGHDK and CDR2 is SYGVNS.

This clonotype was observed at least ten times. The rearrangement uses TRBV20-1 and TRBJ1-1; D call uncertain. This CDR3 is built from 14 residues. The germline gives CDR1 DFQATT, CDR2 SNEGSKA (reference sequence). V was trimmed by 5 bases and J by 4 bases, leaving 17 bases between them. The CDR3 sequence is CSAPTGRVLTEAFF. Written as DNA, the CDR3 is TGCAGTGCTCCCACGGGTCGGGTTCTCACTGAAGCTTTCTTT.

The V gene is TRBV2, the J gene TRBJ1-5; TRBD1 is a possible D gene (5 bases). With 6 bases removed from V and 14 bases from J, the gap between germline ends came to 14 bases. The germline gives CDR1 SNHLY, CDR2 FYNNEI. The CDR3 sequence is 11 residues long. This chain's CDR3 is CASRAGTPEHF. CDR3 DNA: TGTGCCAGCAGGGCAGGGACCCCCGAGCATTTT.

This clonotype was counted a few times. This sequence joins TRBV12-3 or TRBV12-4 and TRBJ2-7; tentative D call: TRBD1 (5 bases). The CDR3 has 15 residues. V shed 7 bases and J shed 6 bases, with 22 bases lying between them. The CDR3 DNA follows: TGTGCCAGCACCTTAGGTGGCAGGGTGGAGAGCGAGCAGTACTTC. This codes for CASTLGGRVESEQYF.

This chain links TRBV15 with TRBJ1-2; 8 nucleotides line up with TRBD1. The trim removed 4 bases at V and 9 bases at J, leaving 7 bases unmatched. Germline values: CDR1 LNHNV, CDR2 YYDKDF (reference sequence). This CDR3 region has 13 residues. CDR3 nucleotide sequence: TGTGCCACCAGCACCGAGACAGGGGCTCGCTACACCTTC. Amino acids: CATSTETGARYTF.

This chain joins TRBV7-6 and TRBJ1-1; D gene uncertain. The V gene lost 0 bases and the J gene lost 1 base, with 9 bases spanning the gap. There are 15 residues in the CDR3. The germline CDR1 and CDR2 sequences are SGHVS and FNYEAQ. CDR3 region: CASSLAETANTEAFF. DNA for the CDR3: TGTGCCAGCAGCTTAGCCGAGACTGCGAACACTGAAGCTTTCTTT.

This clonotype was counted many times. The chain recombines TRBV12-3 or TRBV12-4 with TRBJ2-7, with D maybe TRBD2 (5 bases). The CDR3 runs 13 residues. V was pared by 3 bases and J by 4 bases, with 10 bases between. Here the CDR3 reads CASSLVRGYEQYF. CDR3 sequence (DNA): TGTGCCAGCAGTTTGGTACGGGGATACGAGCAGTACTTC.